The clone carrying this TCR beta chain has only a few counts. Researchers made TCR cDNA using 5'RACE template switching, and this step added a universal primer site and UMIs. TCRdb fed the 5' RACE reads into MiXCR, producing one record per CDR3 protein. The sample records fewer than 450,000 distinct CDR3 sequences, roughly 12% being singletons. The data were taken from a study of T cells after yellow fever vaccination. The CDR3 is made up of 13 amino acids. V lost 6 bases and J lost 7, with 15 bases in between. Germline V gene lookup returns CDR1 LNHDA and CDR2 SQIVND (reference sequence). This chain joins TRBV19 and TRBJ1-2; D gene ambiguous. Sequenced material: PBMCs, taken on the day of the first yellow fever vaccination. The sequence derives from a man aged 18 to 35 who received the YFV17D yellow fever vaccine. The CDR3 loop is CASRAEKVGGYTF. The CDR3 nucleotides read TGTGCCAGTAGGGCGGAAAAAGTAGGTGGCTACACCTTC.